The TCR beta chain under discussion was sequenced for a study of Ad26.COV2.S vaccination and SARS-CoV-2 variants. Study in general: Donor was one of the participants in the Ad26.COV2.S arm of the COV1001 trial. Intramuscular Ad26.COV2.S at 5x10^10 or 1x10^11 viral particles.

Clones were read by immunoSEQ multiplex PCR, and TCRdb kept only the in-frame ones, dropping some. The sample consists of 510,000 or so clones, roughly nine tenths of them appearing once. With V trimmed by 3 bases and J by 4 bases, 6 bases remained unmatched. This CDR3 region has 15 residues. Germline V gene sequence: CDR1 SEHNR, CDR2 FQNEAQ (reference sequence). General study findings and limits: Substantial breadth in spike-specific CD8+ and CD4+ T cell responses was reportedly seen after vaccination. The TCR breadth and depth analyses may have produced an underestimate of total T cell responses.

With regard to this clone: The antigen is undetermined.

Treatment meaning: some 19 received Ad26.COV2.S at low or high dose, single or two shots; 5 received placebo; per-sample allocation not given. At day 63 after the first vaccine or placebo injection, samples were drawn. Sequences were derived from peripheral blood, sampled in a trial of Ad26.COV2.S vaccine versus placebo. V is TRBV7-9 and J is TRBJ2-3; 8 nucleotides align to TRBD2. The receptor was derived from a person aged 18 to 59 who received the Ad26.COV2.S COVID-19 vaccine or a placebo. CDR3 nucleotides: TGTGCCAGCAGCTTTAGCGGGAACAAGGCAGATACGCAGTATTTT. It is translated as CASSFSGNKADTQYF.